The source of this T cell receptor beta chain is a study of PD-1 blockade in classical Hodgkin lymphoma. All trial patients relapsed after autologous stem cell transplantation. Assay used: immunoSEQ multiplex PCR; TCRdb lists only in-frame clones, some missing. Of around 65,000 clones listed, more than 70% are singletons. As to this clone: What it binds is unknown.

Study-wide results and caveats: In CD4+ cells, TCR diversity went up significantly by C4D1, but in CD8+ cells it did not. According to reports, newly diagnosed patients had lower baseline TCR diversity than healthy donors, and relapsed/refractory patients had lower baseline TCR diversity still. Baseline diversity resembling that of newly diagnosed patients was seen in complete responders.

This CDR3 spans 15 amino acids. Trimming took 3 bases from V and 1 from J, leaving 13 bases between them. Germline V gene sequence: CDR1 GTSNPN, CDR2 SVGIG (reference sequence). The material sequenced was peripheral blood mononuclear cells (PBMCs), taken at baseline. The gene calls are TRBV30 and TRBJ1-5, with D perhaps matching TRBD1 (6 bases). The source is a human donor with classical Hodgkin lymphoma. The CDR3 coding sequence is TGTGCCTGGAGCAAGGGGGGAGGAAGCAATCAGCCCCAGCATTTT. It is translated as CAWSKGGGSNQPQHF.